This is a list of T cell receptor beta chains from one sample in a study of T cells in Graves' hyperthyroidism and ophthalmopathy. TCRdb passed the multiplex PCR reads through MiXCR, listing each CDR3 protein once. Of 400,000 to 450,000 distinct CDR3 sequences in the sample, roughly 15% were seen once. Sequencing was carried out using blood. Receptors originate from a man in his late teens or twenties with Graves' ophthalmopathy. Both conserved end residues are part of each CDR3. D genes are given only for firm matches. The size entry is marked missing in some rows and otherwise reads once, few, many or a size class.

size	D	V	J	CDR3	DNA
.	.	TRBV4-1	TRBJ2-1	CASSQVPESNEQFF	TGCGCCAGCAGCCAAGTCCCAGAGAGTAATGAGCAGTTCTTC
.	TRBD2	TRBV6-1	TRBJ2-1	CASSGVGGGAVEQFF	TGTGCCAGCAGTGGAGTCGGCGGGGGGGCTGTCGAGCAGTTCTTC
many	TRBD1	TRBV2	TRBJ1-2	CASTGGRNYGYTF	TGTGCCAGCACAGGGGGGAGGAACTATGGCTACACCTTC
.	.	TRBV7-9	TRBJ2-1	CATSRPGRALDEQFF	TGTGCCACCAGCAGGCCCGGTCGAGCGCTCGACGAGCAGTTCTTC
few	.	TRBV20-1	TRBJ2-7	CSARLATPSYEQYF	TGCAGTGCTAGACTAGCGACCCCCTCCTACGAGCAGTACTTC
many	TRBD2	TRBV5-1	TRBJ2-1	CASFSGTGGEQFF	TGCGCCAGCTTCTCTGGGACGGGAGGTGAGCAGTTCTTC
.	TRBD1	TRBV5-1	TRBJ1-1	CASSSGTETEAFF	TGTGCCAGCAGCTCTGGGACAGAAACTGAAGCTTTCTTT
few	.	TRBV14	TRBJ2-1	CASSQEWGQGARRFF	.
.	.	TRBV9	TRBJ1-5	CASSVGPGNGNQPQHF	TGTGCCAGCAGCGTAGGGCCGGGAAACGGCAATCAGCCCCAGCATTTT
many	.	TRBV5-1	TRBJ1-1	CASSLGVFNTEAFF	TGCGCCAGCAGCTTGGGAGTATTCAACACTGAAGCTTTCTTT
many	.	TRBV7-2	TRBJ2-7	CASSSGSGGFHEQYF	TGTGCCAGCAGCAGCGGGTCAGGGGGTTTCCACGAGCAGTACTTC
.	.	TRBV10-3	TRBJ1-1	CAIRTQGPTEAFF	TGTGCCATCAGGACCCAGGGGCCCACTGAAGCTTTCTTT
many	TRBD2	TRBV5-8	TRBJ2-2	CASSPLTSGRRGGELFF	TGTGCCAGCAGCCCACTGACTAGCGGGAGGCGTGGCGGGGAGCTGTTTTTT
.	.	TRBV18	TRBJ1-1	CASSPTSVGSTEAFF	TGTGCCAGCTCACCAACCTCCGTGGGTAGCACTGAAGCTTTCTTT
many	.	TRBV7-2	TRBJ1-6	CASSLEGRVYSPLHF	TGTGCCAGCAGCTTAGAGGGACGGGTTTACTCACCCCTCCACTTT
.	.	TRBV5-1	TRBJ2-6	CASREQVNSGANVLTF	TGCGCCAGCAGGGAACAGGTCAACTCTGGGGCCAACGTCCTGACTTTC
many	.	TRBV3-1	TRBJ2-5	CASSHYRDTETQYF	TGTGCCAGCAGCCATTACCGGGACACAGAGACCCAGTACTTC
many	TRBD1	TRBV18	TRBJ2-1	CASSPITGGDEQFF	TGTGCCAGCTCACCAATTACAGGGGGCGATGAGCAGTTCTTC
many	TRBD2	TRBV24-1	TRBJ2-2	CATSDFGTSLNTGELFF	TGTGCCACCAGTGATTTTGGGACTAGCCTCAACACCGGGGAGCTGTTTTTT
many	.	TRBV28	TRBJ2-1	CASSSLWVEQFF	TGTGCCAGCAGTTCCCTCTGGGTGGAGCAGTTCTTC
.	.	TRBV27	TRBJ1-2	CASSLLTIPNYGYTF	TGTGCCAGCAGTTTGTTGACCATCCCTAACTATGGCTACACCTTC
many	TRBD2	TRBV27	TRBJ2-3	CASRIAGGPSDTQYF	TGTGCCAGCAGGATAGCGGGAGGGCCTTCAGATACGCAGTATTTT
few	.	TRBV5-6	TRBJ2-3	CASLPAATTDTQYF	TGTGCCAGTTTGCCCGCGGCTACCACAGATACGCAGTATTTT
.	.	TRBV7-9	TRBJ1-1	CASSLNARHRGNTEAFF	TGTGCCAGCAGCTTAAACGCGAGGCATCGCGGGAACACTGAAGCTTTCTTT
many	.	TRBV27	TRBJ2-2	CASSGGAAGELFF	TGTGCCAGCAGTGGGGGGGCAGCCGGGGAGCTGTTTTTT
many	TRBD1	TRBV13	TRBJ2-5	CASSPNRGTEVATQYF	TGTGCCAGCAGCCCCAACAGGGGCACGGAAGTGGCGACCCAGTACTTC
.	.	TRBV7-2	TRBJ1-1	CASGFQGLDMNTEAFF	TGTGCCAGCGGCTTTCAGGGGCTGGACATGAACACTGAAGCTTTCTTT
.	.	TRBV4-1	TRBJ1-4	CASSQDSIGEKLFF	TGCGCCAGCAGCCAAGATAGTATAGGTGAAAAACTGTTTTTT
.	.	TRBV15	TRBJ2-2	CATSRDKDRPTGELFF	TGTGCCACCAGCAGAGATAAAGACAGACCCACCGGGGAGCTGTTTTTT
.	TRBD1	TRBV18	TRBJ2-7	CASSPPSGTGNYEQYF	TGTGCCAGCTCACCACCTTCCGGGACAGGAAACTACGAGCAGTACTTC
.	.	TRBV6-1	TRBJ1-4	CASRGGAEEKLFF	TGTGCCAGCAGGGGGGGGGCTGAGGAAAAACTGTTTTTT
many	.	TRBV27	TRBJ1-2	CASSLKGLDGYTF	TGTGCCAGCAGTTTAAAGGGCCTTGACGGCTACACCTTC
many	TRBD2	TRBV6-1	TRBJ2-7	CASKKQRDVSYEQYF	TGTGCCAGCAAAAAACAGCGGGATGTCTCCTACGAGCAGTACTTC
few	.	TRBV15	TRBJ2-3	CATSTSGPSDTQYF	TGTGCCACCAGCACAAGCGGACCCTCAGATACGCAGTATTTT
.	.	TRBV6-1	TRBJ1-6	CASQLAEGVAPLHF	TGTGCCAGCCAGTTGGCTGAGGGTGTCGCCCCCCTCCACTTT
many	TRBD2	TRBV5-1	TRBJ2-1	CASSLNVQRGGIRGDEQFF	TGCGCCAGCAGCTTGAATGTTCAGCGGGGGGGCATTAGGGGCGATGAGCAGTTCTTC
many	.	TRBV18	TRBJ2-7	CASSPPSGLAQYF	TGTGCCAGCTCACCACCCTCAGGGCTCGCGCAGTACTTC
few	TRBD2	TRBV4-2	TRBJ2-1	CASSPAPTSGANEQFF	TGTGCCAGCAGCCCAGCCCCGACTAGCGGGGCTAATGAGCAGTTCTTC
many	TRBD2	TRBV24-1	TRBJ2-3	CATSDYSGVNTDTQYF	TGTGCCACCAGTGACTATAGCGGGGTGAACACAGATACGCAGTATTTT
.	.	TRBV7-3	TRBJ1-3	CASSLGQGRRNTIYF	TGTGCCAGCAGCTTAGGGCAGGGACGGAGGAACACCATATATTTT
few	.	TRBV29-1	TRBJ1-3	CSVKGPGNTIYF	TGCAGCGTAAAGGGGCCTGGAAACACCATATATTTT
.	.	TRBV5-1	TRBJ1-1	CASSQYSDRSNTEAFF	TGCGCCAGCAGCCAGTACAGCGATCGGAGCAACACTGAAGCTTTCTTT
.	.	TRBV15	TRBJ1-1	CATSREGGEAFF	TGTGCCACCAGCAGAGAGGGGGGGGAAGCTTTCTTT
.	TRBD1	TRBV6-5	TRBJ1-1	CASSYSRDRDNTEAFF	TGTGCCAGCAGTTACTCTCGGGACAGGGATAACACTGAAGCTTTCTTT
many	TRBD1	TRBV3-1	TRBJ2-5	CASSFLLAQGDPQETQYF	TGTGCCAGCAGCTTCCTCCTCGCGCAGGGGGACCCCCAAGAGACCCAGTACTTC
.	TRBD1	TRBV9	TRBJ2-2	CAGTGVTGELFF	TGTGCCGGGACAGGGGTCACCGGGGAGCTGTTTTTT
many	.	TRBV7-8	TRBJ1-1	CASSTNRDTEAFF	TGTGCCAGCAGCACCAACAGGGATACTGAAGCTTTCTTT
.	.	TRBV29-1	TRBJ1-2	CSVDEMGGGGYGYTF	TGCAGCGTTGACGAAATGGGGGGCGGGGGATATGGCTACACCTTC
many	TRBD1	TRBV27	TRBJ1-1	CASSLLGTGNTEAFF	TGTGCCAGCAGTTTGCTCGGGACAGGGAACACTGAAGCTTTCTTT
few	TRBD1	TRBV19	TRBJ1-6	CASSGPGQVTSPLHF	TGTGCCAGTAGCGGCCCGGGACAGGTGACCTCACCCCTCCACTTT
.	TRBD2	TRBV28	TRBJ2-4	CASSLAGTSGRADIQYF	TGTGCCAGCAGTTTGGCCGGGACTAGCGGGAGGGCAGACATTCAGTACTTC
many	.	TRBV7-2	TRBJ1-2	CASSPDYGYTF	TGTGCCAGCAGCCCCGACTATGGCTACACCTTC
many	TRBD1	TRBV7-9	TRBJ2-3	CASSRRQGSTDTQYF	TGTGCCAGCAGCAGACGACAGGGTAGCACAGATACGCAGTATTTT
few	TRBD2	TRBV10-1	TRBJ2-2	CASAGLTNTGELFF	TGCGCCAGTGCGGGACTAACAAACACCGGGGAGCTGTTTTTT
few	.	TRBV11-3	TRBJ2-7	CASSPPIVGAPYEQYF	TGTGCCAGCAGCCCCCCCATTGTGGGGGCACCCTACGAGCAGTACTTC
.	.	TRBV4-3	TRBJ1-2	CASSQVEGLGYGYTF	TGCGCCAGCAGCCAAGTGGAGGGTTTGGGCTATGGCTACACCTTC
many	TRBD2	TRBV12-5	TRBJ2-1	CASGGLAGATNEQFF	TGTGCTAGTGGTGGACTAGCGGGGGCGACAAATGAGCAGTTCTTC
.	.	TRBV7-9	TRBJ1-6	CASGTGSANSPLHF	TGTGCCAGCGGTACAGGGTCTGCTAATTCACCCCTCCACTTT
.	.	TRBV9	TRBJ1-1	CASSTRQRSMNTEAFF	TGTGCCAGCAGCACCAGACAGAGGTCAATGAACACTGAAGCTTTCTTT
many	TRBD1	TRBV19	TRBJ2-1	CASSTTGTGFNEQFF	TGTGCCAGTAGTACCACCGGGACAGGGTTCAATGAGCAGTTCTTC